This passage covers 25 T cell receptor beta chains from one sample sequenced in a study of T cells after yellow fever vaccination. MiXCR, run by TCRdb on the 5' RACE reads, gives a single entry per CDR3 protein. Of approximately 510,000 distinct CDR3 sequences in the sample, roughly 22% were seen once. Source: PBMCs, taken roughly 20 days after the first yellow fever vaccination. The receptor source for this set is a man between 18 and 35 years old who received the YFV17D yellow fever vaccine.

This clonotype appeared a few times. CDR3 region: CSAGVILGNEQFF. CDR3 bases: TGCAGTGCTGGGGTAATCCTCGGCAATGAGCAGTTCTTC. The rearrangement joins TRBV20-1 to TRBJ2-1; D is undetermined. Per the germline V gene, CDR1 is DFQATT and CDR2 is SNEGSKA (reference sequence). The CDR3 totals 13 residues. Deletions cut 5 bases from V and 6 bases from J, with 14 bases between.

The sample holds a few counts of this clonotype. This chain connects TRBV7-9 to TRBJ2-7; 12 bases align to TRBD1. V lost 3 bases and J lost 11; bases outside the gene matches: 5. Germline CDR1 is SEHNR and CDR2 is FQNEAQ (reference sequence). CDR3 length: 13 amino acids. The DNA for the CDR3 is TGTGCCAGCAGCTTGGGACAGGGGGCGAGGAAGTACTTC. Protein: CASSLGQGARKYF.

The V gene is TRBV9, the J gene TRBJ2-3, with TRBD1 as a possible D gene (6 bases). Trimming removed 4 bases at V and 1 base at J, with 16 bases between. Per germline, CDR1 SGDLS and CDR2 YYNGEE. The length of the CDR3 is 16 residues. CDR3 amino acids: CASSPRGYRGTDTQYF. The DNA of the CDR3 is TGTGCCAGCAGCCCCCGGGGCTACAGGGGCACAGATACGCAGTATTTT.

This clonotype has a handful of counts. The chain recombines TRBV29-1 with TRBJ2-1; D uncertain. CDR3 size: 12 residues. The V gene's germline CDR1 is SQVTM and CDR2 ANQGSEA. Deletions cut 6 bases from V and 5 bases from J, with 11 bases between. The CDR3 protein is CSVSLRDNEQFF. CDR3 DNA sequence: TGCAGCGTCTCCCTTAGGGACAATGAGCAGTTCTTC.

This clonotype was counted a few times. CDR3 coding DNA: TGTGCCAGCAGTGCAACAGGGGATGGCTACACCTTC. Its protein product is CASSATGDGYTF. The chain combines TRBV27 with TRBJ1-2; 7 bases line up with TRBD1. V was pared by 5 bases and J by 6 bases, with 3 bases of the junction left unmatched. The CDR3 length is 12 residues. Germline V gives CDR1 MNHEY, CDR2 SMNVEV (reference sequence).

The gene calls are TRBV5-1 and TRBJ2-2; weak D call: TRBD2 (6 bases). The CDR3 runs 15 residues. Germline CDR1 reads SGHRS; CDR2 reads YFSETQ. Trimming removed 5 bases at V and 4 bases at J, with 15 bases between. The CDR3 loop reads CASRREQGGTGELFF. The CDR3 DNA follows: TGCGCCAGCAGACGGGAGCAGGGCGGCACCGGGGAGCTGTTTTTT.

This clonotype was seen only a few times. This sequence joins TRBV20-1 and TRBJ2-5, with 11 bases matching TRBD1. The V gene end was trimmed by 2 bases and the J gene end by 5 bases; junction bases not matched to a gene: 4. The CDR3 runs to 14 residues. CDR1 and CDR2 from the germline V gene are DFQATT and SNEGSKA (reference sequence). In DNA form, the CDR3 reads TGCAGTGCTAGAAGGACAGGGGGCACGGAGACCCAGTACTTC. This sequence encodes CSARRTGGTETQYF.

The chain carries TRBV5-1 and TRBJ1-1, with 7 bases lining up with TRBD1. The V gene's germline CDR1 is SGHRS and CDR2 YFSETQ. This CDR3 has 14 residues. The J segment lost 7 bases and the V segment lost 4 bases, leaving 10 bases of the junction unmatched. CDR3 nucleotide sequence: TGCGCCAGCAGCCCAACGACAGGGATCAGTGAAGCTTTCTTT. It codes for CASSPTTGISEAFF. Combining the CDR3 with reference TRBV5-1 and TRBJ1-1 gives the whole variable domain KAGVTQTPRYLIKTRGQQVTLSCSPISGHRSVSWYQQTPGQGLQFLFEYFSETQRNKGNFPGRFSGRQFSNSRSEMNVSTLELGDSALYLCASSPTTGISEAFFGQGTRLTVV.

This clonotype was picked up a small number of times. The CDR3 sequence: CASSLGPGEGETQYF. DNA for the CDR3: TGTGCCAGCAGTTTGGGACCTGGGGAGGGGGAGACCCAGTACTTC. The chain recombines TRBV12-3 or TRBV12-4 with TRBJ2-5, with 7 bases matching TRBD2. V shed 3 bases and J 5 bases; nucleotides not matched to a gene: 9. This CDR3 comprises 15 residues.

As DNA, the CDR3 is TGCGCCAGCAGCTTGGCATCTCCGGACTACACTGAAGCTTTCTTT. This sequence encodes CASSLASPDYTEAFF. The chain is built from TRBV5-1 and TRBJ1-1; D remains ambiguous. V was cut by 0 bases and J by 3 bases, with 12 bases left in between. The CDR3 is 15 residues long. From germline, CDR1 is SGHRS and CDR2 YFSETQ. The whole variable domain, filled in from reference TRBV5-1 and TRBJ1-1, reads KAGVTQTPRYLIKTRGQQVTLSCSPISGHRSVSWYQQTPGQGLQFLFEYFSETQRNKGNFPGRFSGRQFSNSRSEMNVSTLELGDSALYLCASSLASPDYTEAFFGQGTRLTVV.

The V gene is TRBV5-1, the J gene TRBJ1-1; TRBD1 might be the D (6 bases). CDR1 SGHRS and CDR2 YFSETQ come from the germline V gene. The CDR3 is 15 amino acids. V was pared by 4 bases and J by 4 bases, with 17 bases between. The CDR3 coding sequence is TGCGCCAGCAGCCTGGGGGCCGGGGAGAGCACTGAAGCTTTCTTT. It specifies CASSLGAGESTEAFF.

The CDR3 region has the DNA TGTGCCAGCAGCTGGGACAGGGGGCAGCACACCGGGGAGCTGTTTTTT. This sequence encodes CASSWDRGQHTGELFF. The genes are TRBV5-5 and TRBJ2-2; 12 nucleotides align to TRBD1. The CDR3 has 16 amino acids. V lost 3 bases to trimming and J lost 3 bases; unmatched junction nucleotides: 3. In germline, CDR1 is SGHKS, CDR2 YYEKEE (reference sequence).

There are a few counts of this clonotype. The chain links TRBV3-1 to TRBJ1-4; 11 bases map to TRBD1. This CDR3 is built from 13 residues. V dropped 3 bases and J dropped 10; count of bases not matched to a gene: 1. Looked up from germline, CDR1 is LGHDT and CDR2 is YNNKEL (reference sequence). CDR3 in amino acids: CASSQGTGGKLFF. The CDR3 nucleotides read TGTGCCAGCAGCCAGGGGACAGGGGGAAAACTGTTTTTT. Drawing the rest from reference TRBV3-1 and TRBJ1-4, the complete variable domain is DTAVSQTPKYLVTQMGNDKSIKCEQNLGHDTMYWYKQDSKKFLKIMFSYNNKELIINETVPNRFSPKSPDKAHLNLHINSLELGDSAVYFCASSQGTGGKLFFGSGTQLSVL.

This clonotype was seen a few times. The rearrangement joins TRBV5-1 to TRBJ2-2; no clear D gene. The length of the CDR3 is 14 residues. Trimming removed 1 base at V and 0 bases at J, with 4 bases between. The germline V gene has CDR1 SGHRS and CDR2 YFSETQ. The CDR3 DNA is TGCGCCAGCAGCTTGACAACGAACACCGGGGAGCTGTTTTTT. Protein product: CASSLTTNTGELFF.

V gene TRBV18 combines with J gene TRBJ2-4; D not resolved. CDR3 length: 16 amino acids. CDR1 KGHSH and CDR2 LQKENI come from the germline V gene. V shed 3 bases and J shed 3 bases, with 15 bases lying between them. CDR3 bases: TGTGCCAGCTCACCCTTAATTGGCGCCGGCAAAAACATTCAGTACTTC. Its translation is CASSPLIGAGKNIQYF.

This clonotype was counted many times. The junction differs from germline at one of its ends, possibly a read error. The chain is built from TRBV12-3 or TRBV12-4 and TRBJ1-6; TRBD1 matches 8 bases. This CDR3 is built from 15 residues. CDR3 nucleotide sequence: TGCGCCAGCAGCTTGGGGCAGGGGGCGAATTCACCCCTCCACTTT. Translated, it gives CASSLGQGANSPLHF.

This clonotype came up a few times. The gene calls are TRBV15 and TRBJ2-2, with D perhaps matching TRBD1 (5 bases). Trimming removed 0 bases at V and 4 bases at J, with 9 bases between. The CDR3 has 15 residues. Germline V gene sequence: CDR1 LNHNV, CDR2 YYDKDF (reference sequence). Here the CDR3 reads CATSRDVGLTGELFF. The CDR3, as DNA: TGTGCCACCAGCAGAGATGTGGGGCTCACCGGGGAGCTGTTTTTT.

The genes are TRBV6-1 and TRBJ2-5; tentatively, D is TRBD2 (7 bases). This CDR3 contains 14 residues. The V end lost 5 bases, the J end lost 9 bases, and 19 bases lay between the germline ends. The germline V gene has CDR1 MNHNS and CDR2 SASEGT. DNA of the CDR3: TGTGCCAGCAGTCTAGGGGGGGACGCCCTGGCCCAGTACTTC. Protein sequence: CASSLGGDALAQYF.

The V and J genes are TRBV13 and TRBJ2-1, with 13 bases fitting TRBD2. Germline CDR1 is PRHDT and CDR2 is FYEKMQ (reference sequence). V shed 4 bases and J 7 bases; nucleotides not matched to a gene: 4. This CDR3 is 15 amino acids long. The CDR3 sequence is CASSSGTSGDNEQFF. The CDR3 region has the DNA TGTGCCAGCAGCTCAGGGACTAGCGGGGATAATGAGCAGTTCTTC.

This clonotype was detected a few times. The V gene is TRBV5-6, the J gene TRBJ2-3; D call uncertain. Deletions cut 2 bases from V and 9 bases from J, with 16 bases between. The length of the CDR3 is 14 residues. Looked up from germline, CDR1 is SGHDT and CDR2 is YYEEEE. The CDR3 bases are TGTGCCAGCAGCTTACGTGGGCCCCTCCCCACGCAGTATTTT. Translated, it gives CASSLRGPLPTQYF.

The chain carries TRBV6-5 and TRBJ2-7, with TRBD1 identical over 10 bases. The germline gives CDR1 MNHEY, CDR2 SVGAGI. The CDR3 extends over 15 amino acids. Losses at the gene ends were 1 base for V and 5 bases for J; bases not matched to a gene: 5. The chain's CDR3 is CASSYWDRGRNEQYF. CDR3 DNA: TGTGCCAGCAGTTACTGGGACAGGGGAAGGAACGAGCAGTACTTC.

This clonotype was observed many times. The DNA of the CDR3 is TGTGCCAGCAGCCTACAGGGGTTGAAGAATTCACCCCTCCACTTT. Its translation: CASSLQGLKNSPLHF. The chain has TRBV7-2 and TRBJ1-6; 7 nucleotides line up with TRBD1. The CDR3 runs 15 residues. Per the germline V gene, CDR1 is SGHTA and CDR2 is FQGNSA. Germline trimming cut 5 bases from V and 7 bases from J; bases unmatched to any gene: 8. The full variable domain, completed using reference TRBV7-2 and TRBJ1-6, is GAGVSQSPSNKVTEKGKDVELRCDPISGHTALYWYRQSLGQGLEFLIYFQGNSAPDKSGLPSDRFSAERTGGSVSTLTIQRTQQEDSAVYLCASSLQGLKNSPLHFGNGTRLTVT.

This clonotype turned up a few times. The chain joins TRBV20-1 to TRBJ2-7; 7 bases agree with TRBD1. The CDR3 is made up of 13 amino acids. The ends lost 4 bases at V and 5 bases at J; junction bases unmatched: 8. Germline CDR1 reads DFQATT; CDR2 reads SNEGSKA (reference sequence). CDR3 sequence: CSATSGRGNEQYF. CDR3 DNA sequence: TGCAGTGCTACCTCTGGCAGGGGGAACGAGCAGTACTTC.

Only a few counts were recorded for this clonotype. The chain couples TRBV12-3 or TRBV12-4 to TRBJ2-3, with 13 positions matching TRBD2. The CDR3 length is 17 residues. The junction had 11 bases not matched to a gene; V was cut back by 5 bases and J by 6 bases. The CDR3 DNA sequence: TGTGCCAGCAGTCTCCCCCCGGGACTAGCGGGGTGGGATACGCAGTATTTT. The encoded protein is CASSLPPGLAGWDTQYF.

In DNA, the CDR3 is TGCGCCAGCAGCCAAGAGGAGGGGAGGGGCGAGCAGTACGTC. This sequence encodes CASSQEEGRGEQYV. V gene TRBV4-1 combines with J gene TRBJ2-7; the match to TRBD2 covers 7 bases. CDR3 length equals 14 residues. With V trimmed by 0 bases and J by 6 bases, 5 bases remained unmatched. Per germline, CDR1 MGHRA and CDR2 YSYEKL.